The rows below give T cell receptor beta chains drawn from one sample of a study of blood T cell repertoires in COVID-19. The data were produced by immunoSEQ multiplex PCR, yet TCRdb's version contains in-frame clones alone and is incomplete. The sample records fewer than 200,000 clones, less than 85% being singletons. The source material was peripheral blood. All receptors come from a human donor with acute or convalescent COVID-19. The donor label of this sample is uncertain. The CDR3 runs from the conserved cysteine through the conserved F or W. The D gene is left open where the match is weak. For some rows the clone size is stated as once, few or many, or as a class when expanded; others skip it.

TRBD2,NA,14,TRBV27,TRBJ2-1,CASSFGLADNEQFF,TGTGCCAGCAGTTTCGGACTAGCGGACAATGAGCAGTTCTTC
TRBD1,NA,12,TRBV6-5,TRBJ1-1,CASKGQGTEAFF,TGTGCCAGCAAAGGACAGGGGACTGAAGCTTTCTTT
NA,NA,14,TRBV10-2,TRBJ1-5,CASRSTDRYQPQHF,TGCGCCAGCAGATCCACCGACAGGTATCAGCCCCAGCATTTT
TRBD1,once,14,TRBV11-2,TRBJ2-7,CASSWTGGSYEQYF,TGTGCCAGCAGCTGGACAGGGGGTTCCTACGAGCAGTACTTC
TRBD1,NA,15,TRBV6-5,TRBJ2-7,CASSYAHLQGAEQYF,TGTGCCAGCAGTTACGCGCACTTACAGGGGGCCGAGCAGTACTTC
NA,NA,14,TRBV5-1,TRBJ1-2,CASSLGDTNYGYTF,TGCGCCAGCAGCTTGGGGGACACTAACTATGGCTACACCTTC
NA,NA,13,TRBV7-3,TRBJ1-2,CASSGSSGYGYTF,TGTGCCAGCAGCGGATCCTCAGGGTACGGCTACACCTTC
NA,NA,14,TRBV10-1,TRBJ2-2,CASSGGFGTGELFF,TGCGCCAGCAGTGGAGGATTCGGAACCGGGGAGCTGTTTTTT
NA,NA,14,TRBV7-6,TRBJ2-1,CASSLVRGYNEQFF,TGTGCCAGCAGCTTAGTCAGGGGTTACAATGAGCAGTTCTTC
NA,NA,13,TRBV9,TRBJ1-2,CASSVTGESDYTF,TGTGCCAGCAGCGTGACGGGGGAGTCTGACTACACCTTC
NA,few,11,TRBV29-1,TRBJ1-1,CSVETQGEAFF,TGCAGCGTTGAAACCCAGGGTGAAGCTTTCTTT
NA,NA,14,TRBV19,TRBJ1-5,CASSPKLYGQPQHF,TGTGCCAGTAGCCCAAAGCTTTACGGTCAGCCCCAGCATTTT
TRBD2,NA,15,TRBV4-1,TRBJ2-3,CASSGLAGAPDTQYF,TGCGCCAGCAGCGGACTAGCGGGGGCCCCAGATACGCAGTATTTT
NA,NA,16,TRBV7-6,TRBJ1-1,CASSWATGTTNTEAFF,TGTGCCAGCAGCTGGGCTACCGGGACAACAAACACTGAAGCTTTCTTT
TRBD1,NA,17,TRBV5-6,TRBJ2-7,CASSRQGDRPRDYEQYF,TGTGCCAGCAGCAGACAGGGAGACCGGCCCAGGGACTACGAGCAGTACTTC
TRBD2,NA,14,TRBV7-3,TRBJ2-5,CASSRGGAQETQYF,TGTGCCAGCAGCCGCGGGGGGGCGCAAGAGACCCAGTACTTC
TRBD1,NA,15,TRBV30,TRBJ2-7,CAWSDRDRGSYEQYF,TGTGCCTGGAGTGATCGGGACAGGGGCTCCTACGAGCAGTACTTC
NA,NA,13,TRBV12-5,TRBJ1-1,CASGLPRPPSAFF,TGTGCTAGTGGTTTGCCCAGGCCACCATCAGCTTTCTTT
TRBD1,NA,16,TRBV5-6,TRBJ2-1,CASSLLTGERGNEQFF,TGTGCCAGCAGCCTACTGACAGGGGAGAGGGGCAATGAGCAGTTCTTC
TRBD2,NA,16,TRBV11-3,TRBJ2-1,CASSLGFLAGNNEQFF,TGTGCCAGCAGCTTAGGGTTCCTAGCGGGGAACAATGAGCAGTTCTTC
NA,NA,15,TRBV5-1,TRBJ2-3,CASSPGGGSTDTQYF,TGCGCCAGCAGCCCGGGTGGCGGCAGCACAGATACGCAGTATTTT
NA,few,13,TRBV7-9,TRBJ2-7,CASSPNVLYEQYF,TGTGCCAGCAGCCCTAACGTACTATACGAGCAGTACTTC